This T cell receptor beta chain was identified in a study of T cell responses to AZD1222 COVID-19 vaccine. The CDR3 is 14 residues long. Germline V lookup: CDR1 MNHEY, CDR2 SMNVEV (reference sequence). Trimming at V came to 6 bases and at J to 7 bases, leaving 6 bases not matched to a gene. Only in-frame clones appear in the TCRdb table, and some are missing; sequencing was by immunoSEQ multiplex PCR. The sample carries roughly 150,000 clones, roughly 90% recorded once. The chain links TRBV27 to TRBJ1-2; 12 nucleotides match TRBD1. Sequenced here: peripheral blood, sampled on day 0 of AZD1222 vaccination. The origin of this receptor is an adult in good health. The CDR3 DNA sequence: TGTGCCAGCAGCTCCGGGACAGGGGGCTCTGGCTACACCTTC. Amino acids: CASSSGTGGSGYTF.